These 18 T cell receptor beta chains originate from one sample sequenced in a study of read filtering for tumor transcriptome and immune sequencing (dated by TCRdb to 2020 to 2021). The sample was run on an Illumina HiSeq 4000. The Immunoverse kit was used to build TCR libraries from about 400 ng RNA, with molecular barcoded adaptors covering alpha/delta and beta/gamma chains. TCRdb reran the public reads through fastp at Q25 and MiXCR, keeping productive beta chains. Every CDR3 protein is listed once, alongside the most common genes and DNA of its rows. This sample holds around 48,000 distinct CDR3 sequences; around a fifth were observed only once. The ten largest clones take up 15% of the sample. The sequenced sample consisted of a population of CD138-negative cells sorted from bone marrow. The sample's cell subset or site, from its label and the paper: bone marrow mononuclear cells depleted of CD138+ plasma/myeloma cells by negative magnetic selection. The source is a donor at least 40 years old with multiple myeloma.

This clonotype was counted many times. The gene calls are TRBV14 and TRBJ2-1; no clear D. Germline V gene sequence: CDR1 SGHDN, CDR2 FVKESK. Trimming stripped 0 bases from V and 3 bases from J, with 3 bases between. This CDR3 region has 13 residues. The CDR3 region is CASSQEIYNEQFF. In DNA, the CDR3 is TGTGCCAGCAGCCAAGAAATCTACAATGAGCAGTTCTTC.

The CDR3 coding sequence is TGTGCCAGCAGTTTACAGGTGGAGCTGTTTTTT. Amino acids: CASSLQVELFF. The J gene is TRBJ2-2, the V gene TRBV7-9; maybe TRBD1 (5 bases). CDR3 length: 11 amino acids. Germline lookup yields CDR1 SEHNR and CDR2 FQNEAQ (reference sequence). The V end lost 6 bases, the J end lost 10 bases, and 9 bases lay between the germline ends. Full variable domain (remainder filled in from reference TRBV7-9 and TRBJ2-2): DTGVSQNPRHKITKRGQNVTFRCDPISEHNRLYWYRQTLGQGPEFLTYFQNEAQLEKSRLLSDRFSAERPKGSFSTLEIQRTEQGDSAMYLCASSLQVELFFGEGSRLTVL.

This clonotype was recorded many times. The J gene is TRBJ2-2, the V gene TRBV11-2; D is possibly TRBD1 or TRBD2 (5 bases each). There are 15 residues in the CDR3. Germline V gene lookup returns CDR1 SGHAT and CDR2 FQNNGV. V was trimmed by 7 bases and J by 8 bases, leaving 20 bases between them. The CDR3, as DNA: TGTGCCAGCACCGAGACGGGACCCCGGAGAGGGGAGCTGTTTTTT. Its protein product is CASTETGPRRGELFF. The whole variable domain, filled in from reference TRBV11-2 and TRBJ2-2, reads EAGVAQSPRYKIIEKRQSVAFWCNPISGHATLYWYQQILGQGPKLLIQFQNNGVVDDSQLPKDRFSAERLKGVDSTLKIQPAKLEDSAVYLCASTETGPRRGELFFGEGSRLTVL.

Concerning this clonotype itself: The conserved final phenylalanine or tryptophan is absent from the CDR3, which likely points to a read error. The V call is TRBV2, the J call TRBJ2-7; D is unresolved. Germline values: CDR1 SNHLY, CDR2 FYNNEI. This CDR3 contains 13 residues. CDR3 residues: CVSSAMETGEQYL. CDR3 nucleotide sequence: TGTGTCAGCAGTGCGATGGAAACGGGCGAGCAGTACCTC.

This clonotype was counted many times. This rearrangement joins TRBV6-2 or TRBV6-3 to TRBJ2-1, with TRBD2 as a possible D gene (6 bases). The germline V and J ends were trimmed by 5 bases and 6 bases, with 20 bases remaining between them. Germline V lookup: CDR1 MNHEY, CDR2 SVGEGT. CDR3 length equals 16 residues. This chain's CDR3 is CASSNPGGGTLNEQFF. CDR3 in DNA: TGTGCCAGCAGTAACCCGGGTGGGGGGACCCTCAATGAGCAGTTCTTC.

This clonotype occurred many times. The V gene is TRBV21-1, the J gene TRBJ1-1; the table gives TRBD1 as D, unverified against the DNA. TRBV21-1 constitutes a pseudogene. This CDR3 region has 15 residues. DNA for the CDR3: TGTGCCAGCAGCAAAGGTCCGAAGGGGCGAACTGAAGCTTTCTTT. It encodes CASSKGPKGRTEAFF.

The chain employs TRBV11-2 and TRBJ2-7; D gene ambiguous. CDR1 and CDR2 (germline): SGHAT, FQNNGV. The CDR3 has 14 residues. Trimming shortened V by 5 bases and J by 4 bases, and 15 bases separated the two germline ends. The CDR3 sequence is CASSPPVLTYEQYF. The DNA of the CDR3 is TGTGCCAGCAGCCCCCCGGTACTAACTTACGAGCAGTACTTC.

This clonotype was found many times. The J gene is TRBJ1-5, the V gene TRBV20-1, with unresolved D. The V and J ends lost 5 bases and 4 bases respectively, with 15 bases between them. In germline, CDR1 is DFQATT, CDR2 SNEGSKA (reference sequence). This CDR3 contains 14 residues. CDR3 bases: TGCAGTGCTCTCGGTGGTATCGCGAATCAGCCCCAGCATTTT. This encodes CSALGGIANQPQHF.

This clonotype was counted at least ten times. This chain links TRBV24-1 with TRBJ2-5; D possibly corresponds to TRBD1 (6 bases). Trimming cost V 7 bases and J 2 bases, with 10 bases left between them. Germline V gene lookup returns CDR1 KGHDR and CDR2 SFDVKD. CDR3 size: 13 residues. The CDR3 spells CATSRRGQETQYF. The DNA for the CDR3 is TGTGCCACCAGCCGCAGGGGTCAAGAGACCCAGTACTTC.

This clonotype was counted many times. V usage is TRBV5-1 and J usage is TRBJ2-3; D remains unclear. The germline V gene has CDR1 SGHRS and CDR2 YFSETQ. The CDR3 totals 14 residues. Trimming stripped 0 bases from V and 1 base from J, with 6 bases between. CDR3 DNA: TGCGCCAGCAGCTTGGGTCGGGGCACAGATACGCAGTATTTT. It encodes CASSLGRGTDTQYF. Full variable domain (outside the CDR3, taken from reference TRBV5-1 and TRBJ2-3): KAGVTQTPRYLIKTRGQQVTLSCSPISGHRSVSWYQQTPGQGLQFLFEYFSETQRNKGNFPGRFSGRQFSNSRSEMNVSTLELGDSALYLCASSLGRGTDTQYFGPGTRLTVL.

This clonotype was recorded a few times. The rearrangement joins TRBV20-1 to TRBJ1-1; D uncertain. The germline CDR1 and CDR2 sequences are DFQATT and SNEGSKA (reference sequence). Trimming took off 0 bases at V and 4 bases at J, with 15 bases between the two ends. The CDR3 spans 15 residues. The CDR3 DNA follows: TGCAGTGCTAGAGATTGGACGGGAGGGAGCACTGAAGCTTTCTTT. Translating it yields CSARDWTGGSTEAFF.

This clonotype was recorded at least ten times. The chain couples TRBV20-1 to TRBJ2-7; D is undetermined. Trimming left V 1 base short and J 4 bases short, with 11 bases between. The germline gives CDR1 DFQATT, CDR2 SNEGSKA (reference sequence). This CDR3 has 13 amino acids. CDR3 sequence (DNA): TGCAGTGCTAGAGGGTCATCATGGTACGAGCAGTACTTC. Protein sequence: CSARGSSWYEQYF.

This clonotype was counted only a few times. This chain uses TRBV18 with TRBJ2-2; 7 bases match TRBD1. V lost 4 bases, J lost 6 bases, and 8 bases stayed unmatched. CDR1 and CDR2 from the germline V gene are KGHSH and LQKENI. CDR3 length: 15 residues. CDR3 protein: CASSRRQGGSGELFF. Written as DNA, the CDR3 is TGTGCCAGCTCACGGAGACAGGGTGGATCCGGGGAGCTGTTTTTT.

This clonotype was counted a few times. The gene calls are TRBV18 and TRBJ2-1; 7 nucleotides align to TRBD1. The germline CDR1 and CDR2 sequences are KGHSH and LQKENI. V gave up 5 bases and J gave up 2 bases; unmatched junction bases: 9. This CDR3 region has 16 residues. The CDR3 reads CASSTTRGQPYNEQFF. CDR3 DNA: TGTGCCAGCTCAACCACTAGGGGACAGCCCTACAATGAGCAGTTCTTC.

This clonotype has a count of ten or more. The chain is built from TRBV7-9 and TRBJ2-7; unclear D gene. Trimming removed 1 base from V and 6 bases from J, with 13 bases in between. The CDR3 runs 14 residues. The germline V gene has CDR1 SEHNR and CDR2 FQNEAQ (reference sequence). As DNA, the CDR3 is TGTGCCAGCAGCTTAGGGACGGAACGGGCCGAGCAGTACTTC. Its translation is CASSLGTERAEQYF. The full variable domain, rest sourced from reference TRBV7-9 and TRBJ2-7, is DTGVSQNPRHKITKRGQNVTFRCDPISEHNRLYWYRQTLGQGPEFLTYFQNEAQLEKSRLLSDRFSAERPKGSFSTLEIQRTEQGDSAMYLCASSLGTERAEQYFGPGTRLTVT.

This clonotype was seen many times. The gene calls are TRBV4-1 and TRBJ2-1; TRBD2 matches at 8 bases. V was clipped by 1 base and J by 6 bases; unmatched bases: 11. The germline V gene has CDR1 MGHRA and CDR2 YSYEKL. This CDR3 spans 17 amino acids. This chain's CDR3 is CASSQGSLRREANEQFF. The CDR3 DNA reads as TGCGCCAGCAGCCAAGGCTCCTTACGGCGGGAGGCCAATGAGCAGTTCTTC.

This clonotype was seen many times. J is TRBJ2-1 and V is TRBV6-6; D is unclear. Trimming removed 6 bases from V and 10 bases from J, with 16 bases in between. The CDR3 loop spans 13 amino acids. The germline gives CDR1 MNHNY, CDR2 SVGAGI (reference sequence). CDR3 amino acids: CASSPGPQREQFF. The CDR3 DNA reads TGTGCCAGCAGCCCCGGACCCCAAAGGGAGCAGTTCTTC.

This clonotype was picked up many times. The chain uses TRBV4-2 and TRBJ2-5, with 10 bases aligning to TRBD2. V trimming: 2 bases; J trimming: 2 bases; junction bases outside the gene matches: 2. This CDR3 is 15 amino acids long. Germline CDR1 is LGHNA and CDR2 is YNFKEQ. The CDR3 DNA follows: TGTGCCAGCAGCCAACGGACTAGCGGACAAGAGACCCAGTACTTC. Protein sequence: CASSQRTSGQETQYF.